Each of the 8 T cell receptor beta chains below was sequenced from the same sample in a study of T cells after yellow fever vaccination. MiXCR, applied by TCRdb to the 5' RACE reads, yields one record per CDR3 protein. The sample lists some 110,000 distinct CDR3 sequences, 7.2% seen once, with 2.7% in the top ten. The sequenced sample was CD4+ T cells sorted from PBMCs, obtained roughly 46 days after the first yellow fever vaccination. The receptors stem from a man between 18 and 29 years old who received the YFV17D yellow fever vaccine.

This clonotype was detected a few times. V gene TRBV5-1 combines with J gene TRBJ2-2; D is undetermined. Deletions cut 4 bases from V and 7 bases from J, with 17 bases between. The CDR3 has 15 residues. In germline, CDR1 is SGHRS, CDR2 YFSETQ. CDR3 protein: CASSGGHRGSGELFF. The CDR3 DNA follows: TGCGCCAGCAGCGGTGGCCACCGAGGAAGCGGGGAGCTGTTTTTT.

The V gene is TRBV18, the J gene TRBJ1-2, with D unresolved. The V and J ends lost 3 bases and 1 base respectively, with 21 bases between them. The germline V gene has CDR1 KGHSH and CDR2 LQKENI. The CDR3 contains 18 residues. This CDR3 reads CASSPIPMGFAVNYGYTF. The DNA for the CDR3 is TGTGCCAGCTCACCGATACCCATGGGATTTGCGGTTAACTATGGCTACACCTTC.

This clonotype was detected ten times or more. V usage is TRBV7-9 and J usage is TRBJ1-2; tentatively, D is TRBD1 (6 bases). Trimming left V 5 bases short and J 3 bases short, with 16 bases between. Germline CDR1 and CDR2: SEHNR and FQNEAQ (reference sequence). CDR3 length: 15 amino acids. CDR3 bases: TGTGCCAGCAGCCCTCCATACAGGGACGACTATGGCTACACCTTC. Translation gives CASSPPYRDDYGYTF. Filled out from reference TRBV7-9 and TRBJ1-2, the complete variable domain reads DTGVSQNPRHKITKRGQNVTFRCDPISEHNRLYWYRQTLGQGPEFLTYFQNEAQLEKSRLLSDRFSAERPKGSFSTLEIQRTEQGDSAMYLCASSPPYRDDYGYTFGSGTRLTVV.

V gene TRBV7-2 combines with J gene TRBJ1-2; D call uncertain. CDR1 and CDR2 from the germline V gene are SGHTA and FQGNSA. Trimming removed 5 bases at V and 6 bases at J, with 13 bases between. CDR3 length equals 13 residues. In DNA, the CDR3 is TGTGCCAGCAGCACGCCTTACCCTCATGGCTACACCTTC. This encodes CASSTPYPHGYTF.

This clonotype has ten or more counts. The chain employs TRBV9 and TRBJ1-2; weak D call: TRBD1 (6 bases). V was shortened by 2 bases and J by 5 bases, with 16 bases between the two germline ends. This CDR3 is built from 15 residues. Germline V gene sequence: CDR1 SGDLS, CDR2 YYNGEE. The CDR3 DNA sequence: TGTGCCAGCAGCGTTGAGATAGGACAGACTTATGGCTACACCTTC. It yields the protein CASSVEIGQTYGYTF.

In this sample, this clonotype turned up many times. The chain has TRBV5-4 and TRBJ2-2; 8 bases are shared with TRBD2. In germline, CDR1 is SGHNT, CDR2 YYREEE (reference sequence). The CDR3 spans 16 residues. Germline trimming cut 1 base from V and 4 bases from J; bases unmatched to any gene: 6. This chain's CDR3 is CASSLPGGGPTGELFF. The CDR3 DNA reads TGTGCCAGCAGCTTGCCAGGCGGGGGGCCCACCGGGGAGCTGTTTTTT. Drawing the rest from reference TRBV5-4 and TRBJ2-2, the complete variable domain is ETGVTQSPTHLIKTRGQQVTLRCSSQSGHNTVSWYQQALGQGPQFIFQYYREEENGRGNFPPRFSGLQFPNYSSELNVNALELDDSALYLCASSLPGGGPTGELFFGEGSRLTVL.

This clonotype was found many times. For the CDR3, the DNA is TGTGCCAGCAGTGACCCCACAGCGGGGACTCCCGGAGAGCAGTTCTTC. It is translated as CASSDPTAGTPGEQFF. The V call is TRBV25-1, the J call TRBJ2-1; 7 bases match TRBD2. Germline assignment: CDR1 MGHDK and CDR2 SYGVNS. Unmatched junction bases numbered 15, after V lost 3 bases and J lost 10 bases. This CDR3 region has 16 residues.

This clonotype showed up many times. The V and J genes are TRBV11-2 and TRBJ2-3; weak D call: TRBD1 (5 bases). The CDR3 length is 15 residues. In germline, CDR1 is SGHAT, CDR2 FQNNGV. V shed 6 bases and J shed 2 bases, with 15 bases lying between them. This chain's CDR3 is CASRGLRVHTDTQYF. The CDR3 nucleotides read TGTGCCAGCAGGGGTCTCAGGGTCCACACAGATACGCAGTATTTT.